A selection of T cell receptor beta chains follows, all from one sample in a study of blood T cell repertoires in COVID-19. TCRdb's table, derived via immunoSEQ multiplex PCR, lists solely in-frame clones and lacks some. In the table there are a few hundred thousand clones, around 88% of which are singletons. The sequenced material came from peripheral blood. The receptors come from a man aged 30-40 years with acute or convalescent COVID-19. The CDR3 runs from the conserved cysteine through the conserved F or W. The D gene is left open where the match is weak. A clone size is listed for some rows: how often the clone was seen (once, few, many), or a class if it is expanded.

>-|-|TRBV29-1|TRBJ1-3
TGCAGCGTTGCCAAATTAGGGAGCTCTGGAAACACCATATATTTT
CSVAKLGSSGNTIYF
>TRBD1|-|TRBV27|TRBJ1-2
TGTGCCAGCAGTTTATCGGGGGGACAGACTTATGGCTACACCTTC
CASSLSGGQTYGYTF
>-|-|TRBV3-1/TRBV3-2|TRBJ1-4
TGTGCCAGCAGCCAAGGGGGAGGCTATGAAAAACTGTTTTTT
CASSQGGGYEKLFF
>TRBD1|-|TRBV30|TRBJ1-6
TGTGCCTGCCAAGGACAGGGGTTGTCTAATTCACCCCTCCACTTT
CACQGQGLSNSPLHF
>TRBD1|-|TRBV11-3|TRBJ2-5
TGTGCCAGCAGCTCCGGGACAGGGCGGCAAGAGACCCAGTACTTC
CASSSGTGRQETQYF
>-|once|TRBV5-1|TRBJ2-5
TGCGCCAGCAGCCTTACCTTGAGCCCTCAAGAGACCCAGTACTTC
CASSLTLSPQETQYF
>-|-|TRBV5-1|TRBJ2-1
TGCGCCAGCAGCTTAATAGTTAGGAGCGGGAATGAGCAGTTCTTC
CASSLIVRSGNEQFF
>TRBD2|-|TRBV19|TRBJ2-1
TGTGCCAGTAGAAAAGGACTAGCGGGAGCCAATGAGCAGTTCTTC
CASRKGLAGANEQFF
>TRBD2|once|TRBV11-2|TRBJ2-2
TGTGCCAGCAGCTTAGCGGGCGGGTGGCGGGGGGGCAACACCGGGGAGCTGTTTTTT
CASSLAGGWRGGNTGELFF
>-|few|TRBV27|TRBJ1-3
TGTGCCAGCAGCCCCCGGGACATCGGAAACACCATATATTTT
CASSPRDIGNTIYF
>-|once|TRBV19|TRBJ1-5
TGTGCCAGCCGGGACATTGATAGCAATCAGCCCCAGCATTTT
CASRDIDSNQPQHF
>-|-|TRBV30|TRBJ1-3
TGTGCCTGGAGTGTAGATGGGGCTTTTGGAAACACCATATATTTT
CAWSVDGAFGNTIYF
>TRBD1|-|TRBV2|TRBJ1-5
TGTGCCAGCAGTGGGAGGGACAGAATAAGCAATCAGCCCCAGCATTTT
CASSGRDRISNQPQHF
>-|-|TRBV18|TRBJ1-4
TGTGCCAGCTCACCAATTGCGACAGTTGATGAAAAACTGTTTTTT
CASSPIATVDEKLFF
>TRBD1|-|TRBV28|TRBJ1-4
TGTGCCAGCAGTGAACGGGACAGGGGTCGAAAACTGTTTTTT
CASSERDRGRKLFF